This T cell receptor (beta chain) came from a study of early T cells in non-severe SARS-CoV-2 infection. Study summary: Investigators sequenced bulk RNA drawn from unsorted whole blood, and chains remained unpaired.

Attachment of unique molecular identifiers to individual cDNA molecules was performed. TCRdb ran MiXCR on the 5' RACE reads and lists one entry per CDR3 protein. This sample has around 59,000 distinct CDR3 sequences, with roughly 12% found just once. Study results and limitations: Comparison of clonotypes with VDJdb favored anti-spike CD8 responses while missing private and CD4 specificities.

Note on this clonotype: Its specificity is not known.

The germline CDR1 and CDR2 sequences are SGHTA and FQGTGA. CDR3 length equals 17 residues. V lost 6 bases and J lost 1; bases outside the gene matches: 7. The clonotype was recovered from an adult who was a healthcare worker with PCR-confirmed SARS-CoV-2 infection or an uninfected control (not recorded which). Sequenced sample: whole blood. The V and J genes are TRBV7-3 and TRBJ2-6; 9 bases are shared with TRBD1. This chain's CDR3 is CASRPGTGLSGANVLTF. The CDR3 DNA is TGTGCCAGCAGGCCCGGGACAGGGCTGTCTGGGGCCAACGTCCTGACTTTC.